The clone carrying this T cell receptor (beta chain) has more than one count but fewer than ten. The record originates from a study of blood T cell repertoires in COVID-19. On the study more broadly: The United States, Italy and Spain supplied acute and convalescent COVID-19 samples. Sources were T cells, B-cell-depleted T cells, or PBMCs; the material itself was cDNA or gDNA.

V lost 4 bases to trimming and J lost 6 bases, with 10 bases between them. This CDR3 contains 12 residues. Germline assignment: CDR1 KGHSH and CDR2 LQKENI. Authors' processing steps: Amplification from reference gene primers served as the basis for estimated nucleated cell counts. Data came from immunoSEQ multiplex PCR; TCRdb stores just in-frame clones and leaves some out. V and J calls and clone size are given by that table; D and trimming were obtained from the DNA. This sample has roughly 160,000 clones, with approximately 85% found just once. Seattle participants joined during active infection and were tracked over time.

This receptor was obtained from an elderly man with COVID-19, enrolled during active disease. Sequenced: peripheral blood. The V and J genes are TRBV18 and TRBJ2-7; tentative D call: TRBD1 (6 bases). The CDR3 loop is CASSRTGLEQYF. The CDR3 DNA follows: TGTGCCAGCTCACGAACAGGGCTCGAGCAGTACTTC. Full variable domain (outside the CDR3, taken from reference TRBV18 and TRBJ2-7): NAGVMQNPRHLVRRRGQEARLRCSPMKGHSHVYWYRQLPEEGLKFMVYLQKENIIDESGMPKERFSAEFPKEGPSILRIQQVVRGDSAAYFCASSRTGLEQYFGPGTRLTVT.